The 26 T cell receptor beta chains in this list originate from one sample, sequenced in a study of memory CD4+ T cells and cytomegalovirus serostatus. The sort gate was single viable CD3+CD4+CD8-CD45RO+ cells for memory CD4+ T cells. Assay used: immunoSEQ multiplex PCR; TCRdb lists only in-frame clones, some missing. The data hold 45,000 to 60,000 clones, with 60% to 85% observed a single time. Sequencing used memory CD4+ T cells from blood. These receptors all stem from an adult in good health and CMV-seropositive.

The rearrangement links TRBV6-1 to TRBJ1-1; a weak D match, TRBD1 (5 bases). The CDR3 runs 13 residues. Per the germline V gene, CDR1 is MNHNS and CDR2 is SASEGT. The ends were cut back, 3 bases at V and 7 bases at J, with 12 bases in the middle. The CDR3 region is CASSEGGMDEAFF. CDR3 nucleotides: TGTGCCAGCAGTGAGGGGGGAATGGATGAAGCTTTCTTT.

The V gene is TRBV27, the J gene TRBJ1-2; a weak D match, TRBD1 (6 bases). This CDR3 region has 15 residues. The ends were cut back, 5 bases at V and 6 bases at J, with 19 bases in the middle. CDR1 MNHEY and CDR2 SMNVEV come from the germline V gene (reference sequence). The CDR3 DNA reads TGTGCCAGCAGTAGAAACCGGGACATATATAATGGCTACACCTTC. Amino acid sequence: CASSRNRDIYNGYTF.

The chain recombines TRBV7-9 with TRBJ2-5; D possibly corresponds to TRBD1 (5 bases). CDR3 length: 14 amino acids. With 5 bases removed from V and 1 base from J, the gap between germline ends came to 11 bases. Germline lookup yields CDR1 SEHNR and CDR2 FQNEAQ (reference sequence). CDR3 in amino acids: CASSPGFLQETQYF. The CDR3 DNA sequence: TGTGCCAGCAGCCCAGGGTTCCTCCAAGAGACCCAGTACTTC. Full variable domain (outside the CDR3, taken from reference TRBV7-9 and TRBJ2-5): DTGVSQNPRHKITKRGQNVTFRCDPISEHNRLYWYRQTLGQGPEFLTYFQNEAQLEKSRLLSDRFSAERPKGSFSTLEIQRTEQGDSAMYLCASSPGFLQETQYFGPGTRLLVL.

This sequence joins TRBV28 and TRBJ2-7; D tentatively reads TRBD1 or TRBD2 (5 bases each). This CDR3 contains 15 residues. Germline V lookup: CDR1 MDHEN, CDR2 SYDVKM. V gave up 4 bases and J gave up 4 bases, with 17 bases separating them. The CDR3 DNA sequence: TGTGCCAGCAGTTCCGTCGGCCCTGGGGGATACGAGCAGTACTTC. Its translation is CASSSVGPGGYEQYF. Using reference TRBV28 and TRBJ2-7 for the parts outside the CDR3, the full variable domain is DVKVTQSSRYLVKRTGEKVFLECVQDMDHENMFWYRQDPGLGLRLIYFSYDVKMKEKGDIPEGYSVSREKKERFSLILESASTNQTSMYLCASSSVGPGGYEQYFGPGTRLTVT.

This chain links TRBV7-3 with TRBJ2-4; 7 nucleotides line up with TRBD1. Germline V gene data show CDR1 as SGHTA and CDR2 as FQGTGA. Germline trimming cut 3 bases from V and 1 base from J; bases unmatched to any gene: 9. The CDR3 has 17 residues. CDR3 in amino acids: CASSFHRGQGAKNIQYF. For the CDR3, the DNA is TGTGCCAGCAGCTTCCACAGGGGTCAGGGGGCCAAAAACATTCAGTACTTC.

This rearrangement joins TRBV28 to TRBJ2-4; the D gene could be TRBD1 or TRBD2 (5 bases each). This CDR3 comprises 16 residues. Trimming pared 3 bases from V and 5 bases from J, leaving 17 bases between. Germline loops: CDR1 MDHEN, CDR2 SYDVKM. For the CDR3, the DNA is TGTGCCAGCAGTTTTTTCCCAACCGGGACCCAAAACATTCAGTACTTC. It encodes CASSFFPTGTQNIQYF.

The V and J genes are TRBV28 and TRBJ2-7, with TRBD2 as a possible D gene (7 bases). This CDR3 region has 13 residues. Germline values: CDR1 MDHEN, CDR2 SYDVKM. Trimming pared 7 bases from V and 3 bases from J, leaving 13 bases between. The CDR3 loop is CASKRGGVYEQYF. The CDR3 DNA reads TGTGCCAGCAAAAGGGGGGGGGTCTACGAGCAGTACTTC.

The V and J genes are TRBV7-2 and TRBJ1-4, with TRBD1 as a possible D gene (5 bases). This CDR3 region has 14 residues. In germline, CDR1 is SGHTA, CDR2 FQGNSA. Trimming removed 6 bases at V and 3 bases at J, with 11 bases between. The DNA of the CDR3 is TGTGCCAGCAGGCCGGCGGGGGCTAATGAAAAACTGTTTTTT. Its protein product is CASRPAGANEKLFF.

The chain couples TRBV2 to TRBJ2-1; possible D gene TRBD1, 6 bases. V was pared by 4 bases and J by 6 bases, with 10 bases between. CDR1 is SNHLY, CDR2 FYNNEI, per germline. The CDR3 consists of 13 residues. CDR3 in DNA: TGTGCCAGCAGTGCTGAAGGGGGCAATGAGCAGTTCTTC. Amino acid sequence: CASSAEGGNEQFF.

V usage is TRBV7-9 and J usage is TRBJ2-5, with D unclear. The CDR3 length is 14 residues. Trimming pared 0 bases from V and 2 bases from J, leaving 7 bases between. The germline V gene has CDR1 SEHNR and CDR2 FQNEAQ (reference sequence). CDR3 sequence (DNA): TGTGCCAGCAGCTTAGCCCCCAGTCAAGAGACCCAGTACTTC. It codes for CASSLAPSQETQYF.

V usage is TRBV15 and J usage is TRBJ2-5; 7 nucleotides agree with TRBD2. Germline V gene data show CDR1 as LNHNV and CDR2 as YYDKDF (reference sequence). The V gene end was trimmed by 1 base and the J gene end by 7 bases; junction bases not matched to a gene: 3. CDR3 length: 13 residues. The CDR3 coding sequence is TGTGCCACCAGCAGAGGGCCGGGGGGGACCCAGTACTTC. It is translated as CATSRGPGGTQYF. Full variable domain (missing parts from reference TRBV15 and TRBJ2-5): DAMVIQNPRYQVTQFGKPVTLSCSQTLNHNVMYWYQQKSSQAPKLLFHYYDKDFNNEADTPDNFQSRRPNTSFCFLDIRSPGLGDTAMYLCATSRGPGGTQYFGPGTRLLVL.

This chain uses TRBV27 with TRBJ1-4; 8 positions agree with TRBD1. From germline, CDR1 is MNHEY and CDR2 SMNVEV (reference sequence). The CDR3 is made up of 15 amino acids. The trim removed 6 bases at V and 5 bases at J, leaving 8 bases unmatched. CDR3 sequence (DNA): TGTGCCAGCAGATTGTCCAGGGGGCTAAATGAAAAACTGTTTTTT. It yields the protein CASRLSRGLNEKLFF.

This clone has a single count. The chain is built from TRBV2 and TRBJ1-2; D remains ambiguous. The CDR3 totals 14 residues. Germline V gene sequence: CDR1 SNHLY, CDR2 FYNNEI. V dropped 10 bases and J dropped 1 base, with 16 bases sitting between them. The CDR3 loop reads CATLSTKGNYGYTF. CDR3 DNA: TGTGCCACCCTTTCAACGAAGGGTAACTATGGCTACACCTTC.

The V gene is TRBV5-6, the J gene TRBJ1-3; D is unclear. The CDR3 totals 16 residues. Between the trimmed V and J ends, which lost 0 bases and 0 bases, there was a span of 10 bases. Germline assignment: CDR1 SGHDT and CDR2 YYEEEE. CDR3 DNA sequence: TGTGCCAGCAGCTTGGCCAGCTATATCTCTGGAAACACCATATATTTT. This sequence encodes CASSLASYISGNTIYF. Variable domain in full (rest from reference TRBV5-6 and TRBJ1-3): DAGVTQSPTHLIKTRGQQVTLRCSPKSGHDTVSWYQQALGQGPQFIFQYYEEEERQRGNFPDRFSGHQFPNYSSELNVNALLLGDSALYLCASSLASYISGNTIYFGEGSWLTVV.

The chain carries TRBV6-1 and TRBJ1-2, with a tentative D call TRBD1 (5 bases). Trimming cost V 11 bases and J 0 bases, with 10 bases left between them. The length of the CDR3 is 12 residues. Germline-derived CDR1 and CDR2 are MNHNS and SASEGT. CDR3 loop: CASQGPNYGYTF. In nucleotides, the CDR3 is TGTGCCTCCCAGGGACCTAACTATGGCTACACCTTC.

This chain joins TRBV18 and TRBJ1-4; no clear D. V lost 5 bases, J lost 3 bases, and 13 bases lay in between. There are 15 residues in the CDR3. Germline CDR1 reads KGHSH; CDR2 reads LQKENI. The CDR3 loop is CASSSLRPPNEKLFF. Here the CDR3 DNA reads TGTGCCAGCTCAAGCCTTCGACCGCCTAATGAAAAACTGTTTTTT. Complete variable domain (other parts from reference TRBV18 and TRBJ1-4): NAGVMQNPRHLVRRRGQEARLRCSPMKGHSHVYWYRQLPEEGLKFMVYLQKENIIDESGMPKERFSAEFPKEGPSILRIQQVVRGDSAAYFCASSSLRPPNEKLFFGSGTQLSVL.

The J gene is TRBJ2-7, the V gene TRBV4-1; TRBD1 aligns across 9 bases. The germline CDR1 and CDR2 sequences are MGHRA and YSYEKL. The CDR3 is 16 amino acids. J lost 2 bases, V lost 1 base, and 6 bases had no gene match. The CDR3 sequence is CASSQGDRVPPYEQYF. The CDR3 DNA is TGCGCCAGCAGCCAAGGGGACAGGGTTCCCCCCTACGAGCAGTACTTC.

Only one count was recorded for this clone. The J gene is TRBJ1-2, the V gene TRBV4-2; a possible D gene is TRBD1 (6 bases). The CDR3 runs 16 residues. Germline CDR1 LGHNA, CDR2 YNFKEQ. Deletions cut 0 bases from V and 3 bases from J, with 14 bases between. CDR3 residues: CASSQDVRGRDYGYTF. CDR3 bases: TGTGCCAGCAGCCAAGATGTCCGGGGGCGCGACTATGGCTACACCTTC.

As DNA, the CDR3 is TGTGCCAGCTCACCAGGGGCAGGGAGGAATGAGCAGTTCTTC. This encodes CASSPGAGRNEQFF. The V call is TRBV18, the J call TRBJ2-1, with a weak D call TRBD2 (6 bases). The CDR3 extends over 14 amino acids. CDR1 is KGHSH, CDR2 LQKENI, per germline. Trimming removed 2 bases at V and 7 bases at J, with 12 bases between.

This clone was found once. This CDR3 is CASSLSGSLTMEQYF. CDR3 coding DNA: TGTGCCAGCAGCTTGTCGGGGTCCCTTACAATGGAGCAGTACTTC. The chain links TRBV5-4 to TRBJ2-7; D is possibly TRBD2 (5 bases). The V end lost 1 base, the J end lost 7 bases, and 18 bases lay between the germline ends. Germline V lookup: CDR1 SGHNT, CDR2 YYREEE (reference sequence). The CDR3 extends over 15 amino acids.

The V call is TRBV19, the J call TRBJ2-7, with TRBD2 as a possible D gene (5 bases). The CDR3 consists of 12 residues. CDR1 LNHDA and CDR2 SQIVND come from the germline V gene (reference sequence). V was clipped by 3 bases and J by 3 bases, with 6 bases between them. The CDR3 region is CASSIRGYEQYF. In DNA form, the CDR3 reads TGTGCCAGTAGTATCCGGGGCTACGAGCAGTACTTC.

In its sample, this clone was seen once. V and J are TRBV11-2 and TRBJ1-5, with a tentative D call TRBD1 (6 bases). The V and J ends lost 5 bases and 2 bases respectively, with 16 bases between them. Per the germline V gene, CDR1 is SGHAT and CDR2 is FQNNGV. The CDR3 runs 16 residues. The CDR3 protein is CASSRIQGPGNQPQHF. CDR3 nucleotides: TGTGCCAGCAGCAGAATACAGGGTCCAGGCAATCAGCCCCAGCATTTT.

This chain uses TRBV19 with TRBJ1-1; D remains unclear. Germline loops: CDR1 LNHDA, CDR2 SQIVND (reference sequence). Trimming removed 3 bases from V and 5 bases from J, with 10 bases in between. This CDR3 comprises 13 residues. CDR3 loop: CASSIDRRTEAFF. CDR3 nucleotide sequence: TGTGCCAGTAGTATCGACCGCCGGACTGAAGCTTTCTTT.

J is TRBJ2-7 and V is TRBV14; 12 nucleotides align to TRBD1. The CDR3 extends over 18 amino acids. V lost 4 bases, J lost 0 bases, and 10 bases stayed unmatched. CDR1 is SGHDN, CDR2 FVKESK, per germline. CDR3 sequence (DNA): TGTGCCAGCAGCCTCCGGGGGGACAGGGGGCAAGTCTCCTACGAGCAGTACTTC. Its protein product is CASSLRGDRGQVSYEQYF.

V gene TRBV5-8 combines with J gene TRBJ2-1; TRBD1 matches at 8 bases. Germline lookup yields CDR1 SGHTS and CDR2 YDEGEE. This CDR3 has 15 residues. V shed 0 bases, J shed 6 bases, and the junction held 5 bases outside the gene matches. The CDR3 protein is CASSLGQGAGNEQFF. CDR3 nucleotides: TGTGCCAGCAGCTTGGGTCAGGGGGCCGGCAATGAGCAGTTCTTC.

V and J are TRBV12-5 and TRBJ1-1; 8 positions agree with TRBD1. The CDR3 has 14 amino acids. The ends lost 4 bases at V and 1 base at J; junction bases unmatched: 2. Germline V gene sequence: CDR1 LGHNT, CDR2 FRNRAP. The CDR3 loop reads CASGWDRTNTEAFF. The CDR3 bases are TGTGCTAGTGGTTGGGACAGGACGAACACTGAAGCTTTCTTT.